This T cell receptor beta chain derives from a study of technical replicates of blood from several donors. Clones were sequenced by immunoSEQ multiplex PCR, and TCRdb holds only the in-frame ones, with some missing. The data show tens of thousands of clones, almost 97% seen once. The CDR3 extends over 17 amino acids. V was pared by 1 base and J by 4 bases, with 10 bases of the junction left unmatched. This clone was found once. V and J are TRBV23-1 and TRBJ2-7, with 10 bases identical to TRBD2. TRBV23-1 is an ORF, and what it does is uncertain. Sequenced: T cells isolated from PBMCs. The sequence was obtained from a human donor in good health. In DNA, the CDR3 is TGCGCCAGCAGTCAATTTCGGGGAACTAGCGGGGCTTACGAGCAGTACTTC. Protein sequence: CASSQFRGTSGAYEQYF.